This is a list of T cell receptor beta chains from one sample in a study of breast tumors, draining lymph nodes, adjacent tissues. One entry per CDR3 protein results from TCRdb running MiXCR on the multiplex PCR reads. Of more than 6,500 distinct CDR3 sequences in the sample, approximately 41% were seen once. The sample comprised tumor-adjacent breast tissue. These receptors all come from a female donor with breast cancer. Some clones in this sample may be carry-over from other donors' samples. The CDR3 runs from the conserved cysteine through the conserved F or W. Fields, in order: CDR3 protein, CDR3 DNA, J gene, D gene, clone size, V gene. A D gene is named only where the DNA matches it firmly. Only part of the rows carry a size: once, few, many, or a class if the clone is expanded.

cdr3_aa: CSAPLAGSLSYEQYF
cdr3_nt: TGCAGTGCTCCTCTAGCGGGATCTCTCTCCTACGAGCAGTACTTC
j_call: TRBJ2-7
d_call: TRBD2
clone_size: few
v_call: TRBV20-1

cdr3_aa: CASSPVLRGTPSYEQYF
cdr3_nt: TGCGCCAGCAGCCCCGTTCTTCGGGGGACTCCTTCCTACGAGCAGTACTTC
j_call: TRBJ2-7
d_call: .
clone_size: many
v_call: TRBV5-1

cdr3_aa: CASLGQGSSYEQYF
cdr3_nt: TGTGCCAGCCTAGGACAGGGGTCTTCCTACGAGCAGTACTTC
j_call: TRBJ2-7
d_call: TRBD1
clone_size: many
v_call: TRBV28

cdr3_aa: CASSILTGQGGTEAFF
cdr3_nt: TGTGCCAGCAGCATCCTCACTGGACAGGGAGGGACTGAAGCTTTCTTT
j_call: TRBJ1-1
d_call: TRBD1
clone_size: few
v_call: TRBV7-2

cdr3_aa: CASSLGNSHQETQYF
cdr3_nt: TGTGCCAGCAGTTTGGGGAACAGTCACCAAGAGACCCAGTACTTC
j_call: TRBJ2-5
d_call: .
clone_size: many
v_call: TRBV28

cdr3_aa: CSVPSSGRAQGEQFF
cdr3_nt: TGCAGTGTCCCCTCTAGCGGGAGAGCCCAGGGTGAGCAGTTCTTC
j_call: TRBJ2-1
d_call: TRBD2
clone_size: .
v_call: TRBV20-1

cdr3_aa: CASSLQGIGEQFF
cdr3_nt: TGTGCCAGCAGTTTACAGGGGATAGGTGAGCAGTTCTTC
j_call: TRBJ2-1
d_call: .
clone_size: .
v_call: TRBV27

cdr3_aa: CSARDSSGRDTGELFF
cdr3_nt: TGCAGTGCTAGAGATTCTAGCGGGAGGGACACCGGGGAGCTGTTTTTT
j_call: TRBJ2-2
d_call: TRBD2
clone_size: .
v_call: TRBV20-1

cdr3_aa: CASSLGGDTQYF
cdr3_nt: TGTGCCAGCAGTTTAGGGGGAGATACGCAGTATTTT
j_call: TRBJ2-3
d_call: .
clone_size: many
v_call: TRBV27

cdr3_aa: CASSHRGTGHYEQYF
cdr3_nt: TGTGCCAGCAGCCATCGCGGGACAGGGCACTACGAGCAGTACTTC
j_call: TRBJ2-7
d_call: TRBD1
clone_size: once
v_call: TRBV7-4

cdr3_aa: CASRGTGGNNEQFF
cdr3_nt: TGTGCCAGCAGGGGGACAGGGGGGAACAATGAGCAGTTCTTC
j_call: TRBJ2-1
d_call: TRBD1
clone_size: many
v_call: TRBV28

cdr3_aa: CASSEIQGATDTQYF
cdr3_nt: TGTGCCAGCAGTGAAATACAGGGAGCTACAGATACGCAGTATTTT
j_call: TRBJ2-3
d_call: .
clone_size: many
v_call: TRBV2

cdr3_aa: CASSQGVGAGYTF
cdr3_nt: TGCGCCAGCAGCCAAGGTGTTGGGGCTGGCTACACCTTC
j_call: TRBJ1-2
d_call: .
clone_size: medium-sized
v_call: TRBV4-1

cdr3_aa: CASSPNGPYEQFF
cdr3_nt: TGTGCCAGCTCACCAAACGGGCCCTACGAGCAGTTCTTC
j_call: TRBJ2-1
d_call: .
clone_size: many
v_call: TRBV18

cdr3_aa: CASSPGRGFAEQFF
cdr3_nt: TGTGCCAGCAGCCCAGGTCGGGGCTTCGCTGAGCAGTTCTTC
j_call: TRBJ2-1
d_call: .
clone_size: medium-sized
v_call: TRBV7-9

cdr3_aa: CSARDQPGNQPQHF
cdr3_nt: TGCAGTGCTAGAGATCAGCCGGGAAATCAGCCCCAGCATTTT
j_call: TRBJ1-5
d_call: .
clone_size: .
v_call: TRBV20-1

cdr3_aa: CASSYYRVGGGANTGEPFF
cdr3_nt: .
j_call: TRBJ2-2
d_call: .
clone_size: .
v_call: TRBV6-6

cdr3_aa: CASSYSGSMGETQYF
cdr3_nt: TGTGCCAGCAGTTACTCCGGGTCAATGGGGGAGACCCAGTACTTC
j_call: TRBJ2-5
d_call: .
clone_size: many
v_call: TRBV6-6

cdr3_aa: CASSPEITGNRYGYTF
cdr3_nt: TGTGCCAGCTCACCGGAGATTACAGGGAACCGGTATGGCTACACCTTC
j_call: TRBJ1-2
d_call: .
clone_size: many
v_call: TRBV18

cdr3_aa: CASSLQENYGYTF
cdr3_nt: TGTGCCAGCAGCCTACAGGAGAACTATGGCTACACCTTC
j_call: TRBJ1-2
d_call: .
clone_size: .
v_call: TRBV7-2